Listed below are T cell receptor beta chains from one sample, sequenced in a study of cytomegalovirus exposure and HLA in healthy donors. Some clones are missing from TCRdb's copy, which holds only in-frame ones; the method was immunoSEQ multiplex PCR. The table lists a few hundred thousand clones, roughly 80% of them singletons, with 1.1% to 1.5% in the top ten. The specimen was PBMCs. Receptors originate from a girl aged 10-17 years in good health and CMV-seronegative. Both conserved end residues are part of each CDR3. A D gene is named only where the DNA matches it firmly. The size of a clone is reported for some rows only, either as once, few or many, or as a class for expanded clones.

clone size	J gene	D gene	V gene	CDR3 DNA	CDR3 protein
NA	TRBJ1-6	TRBD1	TRBV7-2	TGTGCCAGCAGAACAGGGGTGTTGAATTCACCCCTCCACTTT	CASRTGVLNSPLHF
NA	TRBJ2-7	TRBD1	TRBV9	TGTGCCAGCAGCGTTCAACAGGGGGATTACGAGCAGTACTTC	CASSVQQGDYEQYF
NA	TRBJ2-1	TRBD2	TRBV5-1	TGCGCCAGCAGCGCCTACTCGGGGGGTTCCTACAATGAGCAGTTCTTC	CASSAYSGGSYNEQFF
NA	TRBJ1-5	TRBD1	TRBV19	TGTGCCAGTAGTATACGGACAGGGGATCAGCCCCAGCATTTT	CASSIRTGDQPQHF
few	TRBJ2-5	NA	TRBV5-6	TGTGCCAGCAGCTTGGCTCCAGGACTCGGGGAGACCCAGTACTTC	CASSLAPGLGETQYF
NA	TRBJ2-1	TRBD2	TRBV27	TGTGCCAGCAGAACCGGGACTAGCGATGAGCAGTTCTTC	CASRTGTSDEQFF
NA	TRBJ1-6	NA	TRBV5-6	TGTGCCAGCAGCTTGCCCCCGAATTCACCCCTCCACTTT	CASSLPPNSPLHF
NA	TRBJ2-7	TRBD2	TRBV5-1	TGCGCCAGCAGCTTGGCCCCAGCGGGAAGGTTCGAGCAGTACTTC	CASSLAPAGRFEQYF
NA	TRBJ2-7	NA	TRBV18	TGTGCCAGCTCACCACAACAGACAGTCAGATCATCCTACGAGCAGTACTTC	CASSPQQTVRSSYEQYF
NA	TRBJ2-2	NA	TRBV11-3	TGTGCCAGCAGCTTCGGCACCGGGGAGCTGTTTTTT	CASSFGTGELFF
few	TRBJ1-1	NA	TRBV30	TGTGCCTGGAGTGCCCTTAGAGCCACTGAAGCTTTCTTT	CAWSALRATEAFF
NA	TRBJ1-5	TRBD1	TRBV6-6	TGTGCCAGCAGTTTGGTTCAGGGGGCAAATCAGCCCCAGCATTTT	CASSLVQGANQPQHF
NA	TRBJ1-3	TRBD1	TRBV5-1	TGCGCCAGCAGCCCCGGACAGGGTTTCTCTGGAAACACCATATATTTT	CASSPGQGFSGNTIYF
NA	TRBJ1-6	NA	TRBV30	TGTGCCTGGAGTGTCCCAGGGATGGGTAATTCACCCCTCCACTTT	CAWSVPGMGNSPLHF
NA	TRBJ1-2	NA	TRBV11-2	TGTGCCAGCAGCCTAACCACAGAAGGTGGCTACACCTTC	CASSLTTEGGYTF
NA	TRBJ1-1	TRBD1	TRBV6-5	TGTGCCAGCAGGGAGACAGGGGGTTCTGAGGCTTTCTTT	CASRETGGSEAFF
NA	TRBJ1-2	TRBD1	TRBV30	TGTGCCTGGGGAAAACAGGGGGCGTACTATGGCTACACCTTC	CAWGKQGAYYGYTF
NA	TRBJ1-3	NA	TRBV12-5	TGTGCTAGTGGTTTGACCGCGAACACCATATATTTT	CASGLTANTIYF
NA	TRBJ2-7	TRBD1	TRBV4-3	TGCGCCAGCAGCCGAAGGTTACCGGGACAGTCTGCCTACGAGCAGTACTTC	CASSRRLPGQSAYEQYF
NA	TRBJ2-3	NA	TRBV19	TGTGCCAGTAGTATTATGGATACGCAGTATTTT	CASSIMDTQYF
NA	TRBJ1-3	TRBD1	TRBV19	TGTGCCAGTAGTATTGGCGACAGGGGCGCCTATGGAAACACCATATATTTT	CASSIGDRGAYGNTIYF
NA	TRBJ1-5	NA	TRBV9	TGTGCCAGCAGCGAGAGGACAGTAGATAAATCTAGCAATCAGCCCCAGCATTTT	CASSERTVDKSSNQPQHF
once	TRBJ1-1	NA	TRBV6-5	TGTGCCAGCGGGGACAAGTGGAACACTGAAGCTTTCTTT	CASGDKWNTEAFF
NA	TRBJ2-2	TRBD2	TRBV29-1	TGCAGCTATACCGGGACTAGCGGGACTCAATCCACCGGGGAGCTGTTTTTT	CSYTGTSGTQSTGELFF
NA	TRBJ2-1	TRBD1	TRBV7-3	TGTGCCAGCAGCCAACAGGGGGCGCGTGAGCAGTTCTTC	CASSQQGAREQFF
NA	TRBJ1-5	TRBD1	TRBV2	TGTGCCAGCAATGGACAGGGGATTAGCAATCAGCCCCAGCATTTT	CASNGQGISNQPQHF
NA	TRBJ1-2	NA	TRBV6-1	TGTGCCAGCAGTGAAGCGACAGCAGCTAACTATGGCTACACCTTC	CASSEATAANYGYTF
NA	TRBJ1-1	TRBD1	TRBV6-1	TGTGCCAGCAGTCCCGGGACAGGCAAAGCCGTCGAAGCTTTCTTT	CASSPGTGKAVEAFF
NA	TRBJ2-3	TRBD2	TRBV5-1	TGCGCCAGCAGCTTGCGTTCGCCTAGCGGCGGAAACACAGATACGCAGTATTTT	CASSLRSPSGGNTDTQYF
NA	TRBJ1-2	NA	TRBV28	TGTGCCAGCAGTTTATCTATCAGGGCCGGTTATGGCTACACCTTC	CASSLSIRAGYGYTF
NA	TRBJ1-4	TRBD1	TRBV7-2	TGTGCCAGCAGCTGGGGGACAGGGGCGGAAGAAAAACTGTTTTTT	CASSWGTGAEEKLFF
NA	TRBJ2-2	NA	TRBV6-1	TGTGCCAGCACGGGTTCCGGGGAGCTGTTTTTT	CASTGSGELFF
NA	TRBJ1-1	TRBD1	TRBV7-3	TGTGCCAGCAGCTCTAACGGACAGGGTAACACTGAAGCTTTCTTT	CASSSNGQGNTEAFF
NA	TRBJ1-2	NA	TRBV30	TGTGCCTGGAGTCCCCGACTGTCTAACTATGGCTACACCTTC	CAWSPRLSNYGYTF
few	TRBJ2-7	TRBD2	TRBV27	TGTGCCAGCAGCCGGACTAGCGGATCCTACGAGCAGTACTTC	CASSRTSGSYEQYF
NA	TRBJ2-5	TRBD2	TRBV27	TGTGCCACCCCCCGGATGGGGGTGGGGGGGCAAGAGACCCAGTACTTC	CATPRMGVGGQETQYF
NA	TRBJ2-1	TRBD2	TRBV5-8	TGTGCCAGCAGCCTAGGGACTAGCGGCTACAATGAGCAGTTCTTC	CASSLGTSGYNEQFF
NA	TRBJ2-1	NA	TRBV11-3	TGTGCCAGCAGCCCCAGTCGGGGTAACTACAATGAGCAGTTCTTC	CASSPSRGNYNEQFF
NA	TRBJ2-7	TRBD1	TRBV27	TGTGCCAGCAGTTCGACAGGGAGTCCCTCCTACGAGCAGTACTTC	CASSSTGSPSYEQYF
once	TRBJ1-1	NA	TRBV28	TGTGCCAGCAGTTTATATGTGTCTAACACTGAAGCTTTCTTT	CASSLYVSNTEAFF
NA	TRBJ2-2	NA	TRBV7-2	TGTGCCAGCAGCTCTGGAGGCGGCGTGTCCGGGGAGCTGTTTTTT	CASSSGGGVSGELFF